This section outlines one TCR beta chain sequence together with its context. The data were taken from a study of blood T cell repertoires in COVID-19. In the study's own analysis: Estimation of nucleated cell counts relied on the amplification of reference gene primers. Using immunoSEQ multiplex PCR, the repertoire was profiled, and TCRdb retains in-frame clones only, with some absent. The V and J calls and the clone size are those of that table, but D and trimming were determined from the DNA. This repertoire shows some 100,000 clones, over 70% found once; its top ten account for 4% to 5.5%. The ends lost 4 bases at V and 4 bases at J; junction bases unmatched: 7. The CDR3 spans 16 residues. The germline V gene has CDR1 MNHEY and CDR2 SMNVEV (reference sequence).

J is TRBJ1-4 and V is TRBV27, with 9 bases identical to TRBD1. The sample was peripheral blood. This clonotype was sampled from a man aged 55-75 years with acute or convalescent COVID-19. For the CDR3, the DNA is TGTGCCAGCAGTTCCCGGACAGGGGCGGGTAATGAAAAACTGTTTTTT. Its protein is CASSSRTGAGNEKLFF. Supplemented by reference TRBV27 and TRBJ1-4, the full variable domain reads EAQVTQNPRYLITVTGKKLTVTCSQNMNHEYMSWYRQDPGLGLRQIYYSMNVEVTDKGDVPEGYKVSRKEKRNFPLILESPSPNQTSLYFCASSSRTGAGNEKLFFGSGTQLSVL.